This TCR beta chain was obtained from a study of CXCR3-negative and CXCR3-positive naive CD8 T cells. Study observations and caveats: TRB CDR3 hydrophobicity was greater in CXCR3-positive naive cells than in CXCR3-negative naive cells. Freshly isolated PBMCs were used in most assays, given partial CXCR3 loss after freezing.

CDR1 MNHEY and CDR2 SMNVEV come from the germline V gene (reference sequence). CDR3 size: 14 residues. Via 5' RACE with UMI labels, TRB cDNA libraries were prepared. TCRdb reprocessed the 5' RACE reads; each CDR3 protein has one entry and no DNA is given. In total, the table holds some 130,000 distinct CDR3 sequences. Comments on this clonotype: Its target is not known.

Sequences were obtained from naive CXCR3+ CD8+ T cells from blood. As for subset: CD45RO-CCR7+CD27+CD95- naive CD8+ T cells expressing CXCR3 (TNR3+). The sequence was collected from a human donor in good health. Some clones in this sample may be carry-over from other donors' samples. J is TRBJ2-1 and V is TRBV27; TCRdb picks TRBD2, but there is no DNA to check that call. CDR3 sequence reads: CASSPSGAYNEQFF.